This T cell receptor (beta chain) was observed in a study of Graves' ophthalmopathy and Graves' hyperthyroidism. Certain patients were not enrolled. These were patients with other autoimmune diseases, uncontrolled infections, pregnancy or lactation. Isolation of PBMCs was performed using roughly 10 ml of fresh peripheral blood. Per germline, CDR1 SQVTM and CDR2 ANQGSEA. This CDR3 region has 13 residues. Trimming cost V 2 bases and J 8 bases, with 15 bases left between them. RNA transcripts provided the template for amplifying TCR beta CDR3 regions. Second-round multiplex PCR came after a first-round RT-PCR that employed HTBI primers. MiXCR, applied by TCRdb to the multiplex PCR reads, yields one record per CDR3 protein. The data show roughly 480,000 distinct CDR3 sequences, around an eighth seen once.

This rearrangement joins TRBV29-1 to TRBJ1-2, with TRBD1 as a possible D gene (5 bases). This TCR came from a woman in her thirties with Graves' ophthalmopathy. The specimen sequenced was blood. CDR3 amino acids: CSVELAGSGGYTF. DNA of the CDR3: TGCAGCGTTGAATTAGCAGGGTCGGGCGGCTACACCTTC.